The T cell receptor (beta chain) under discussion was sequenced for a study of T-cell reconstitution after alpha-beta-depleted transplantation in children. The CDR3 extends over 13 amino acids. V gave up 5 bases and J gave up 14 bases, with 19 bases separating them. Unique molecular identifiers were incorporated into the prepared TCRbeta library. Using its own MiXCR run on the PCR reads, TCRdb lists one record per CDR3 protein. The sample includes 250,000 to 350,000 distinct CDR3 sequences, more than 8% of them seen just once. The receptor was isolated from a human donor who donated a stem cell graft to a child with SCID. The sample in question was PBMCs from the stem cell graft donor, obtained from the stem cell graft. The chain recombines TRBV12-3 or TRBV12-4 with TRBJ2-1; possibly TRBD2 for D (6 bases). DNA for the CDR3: TGTGCCAGCAGTACCACCGGGGGACTCCCGGAGTTCTTC. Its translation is CASSTTGGLPEFF.